A single sample gave rise to the 3 T cell receptor beta chains below, sequenced in a study of blood T cell repertoires in COVID-19. The method was immunoSEQ multiplex PCR; TCRdb's version includes in-frame clones alone and lacks a portion of them. The table lists about 150,000 clones, 70% to 90% of them singletons. The sequencing input was peripheral blood. These receptors were collected from a woman aged 55-70 years with COVID-19, enrolled during active disease.

The V and J genes are TRBV19 and TRBJ2-2; 9 nucleotides line up with TRBD2. CDR1 is LNHDA and CDR2 is SQIVND in the germline V gene (reference sequence). Trimming removed 7 bases from V and 3 bases from J; junction bases left unmatched: 9. CDR3 length: 16 amino acids. CDR3 protein: CASKAGGRADTGELFF. As DNA, the CDR3 is TGTGCCAGTAAGGCTGGCGGGAGGGCCGACACCGGGGAGCTGTTTTTT.

V gene TRBV7-3 combines with J gene TRBJ2-2, with 7 bases identical to TRBD2. The V gene's germline CDR1 is SGHTA and CDR2 FQGTGA. The CDR3 sequence is 17 residues long. V lost 1 base and J lost 4; bases outside the gene matches: 9. The CDR3, as DNA: TGTGCCAGCAGCTTAAGTGAGAGGCGGGAGCGCACCGGGGAGCTGTTTTTT. This sequence encodes CASSLSERRERTGELFF.

The gene calls are TRBV6-2 or TRBV6-3 and TRBJ2-7; a possible D gene is TRBD2 (6 bases). Germline CDR1 is MNHEY and CDR2 is SVGEGT. The CDR3 runs to 14 residues. Trimming cost V 4 bases and J 6 bases, with 16 bases left between them. This chain's CDR3 is CASSSSPSGGEQYV. The CDR3 nucleotides are TGTGCCAGCAGTTCGTCCCCCTCCGGGGGCGAGCAGTACGTC.